This T cell receptor beta chain was captured by sequencing in a study of cytomegalovirus exposure and HLA in healthy donors (dated by TCRdb to 2016 to 2017). Notes on the research overall: An earlier analysis of about 560 of the donors reported over 250 Gb of sequence data and roughly 120 million unique TCR beta sequences obtained from approximately 180 million T cells. About 300 gigabases of sequencing data and 70 million to 100 million unique TCR sequences made up an early release that covered approximately 700 HLA-typed donors. Of the roughly 430 genotyped donors, approximately 82% fell in the genetic ancestry cluster associated with self-reported Caucasian donors. The study was designed to test whether signatures of past pathogen exposure could be identified by cataloging public T cell receptors. The T cell repertoires of around 670 subjects were profiled by immunosequencing and related to cytomegalovirus serostatus. Along with the approximately 700-subject first cohort, a separate validation cohort of around 110 different subjects was used. High-throughput TCR immunosequencing, statistical association of individual TCRs with disease status, and machine learning were combined to predict cytomegalovirus infection status. A later analysis re-examined previously published TCR beta repertoires from around 670 donors and added high-resolution HLA genotyping to investigate patterns of TCR occurrence. Rather than using new phenotypic data, the later analysis identified candidate immune exposures from TCR beta sequences and from how often those sequences occurred across donors. An earlier analysis of approximately 500 of the donors applied high-throughput TCR beta sequencing to assess whether each TCR beta V gene segment acted as functional or pseudogenic. Donor age, sex, ethnicity and CMV serostatus were compiled together with the repertoire data. A later genetic analysis took genome-wide SNP genotypes for about 55% of the 666 donors and used that subset as a discovery cohort. All discovery cohort repertoires had been generated using a single sequencing platform. Both class I and class II loci were covered by HLA typing, at four-digit resolution. The number of typed donors differed by locus: about 620-630 for A, B, C, DRB1 and DQB1; roughly 510 for DQA1; fewer than 610 for DPA1; and some 450 for DPB1. Five DR-DQ haplotypes were treated as single units for association and clustering because of strong linkage in the cohort. Among 398 genotyped donors of the cohort, an average of approximately 230,000 unique TCR beta nucleotide sequences were sequenced per donor, around 20% of them non-productive. What the study reported, not specific to this receptor: A total of roughly 160 TCR beta chains were listed by the study as associated with cytomegalovirus. CMV serostatus was the only immune exposure information available for the cohort. Because HLA typing was unavailable for some donors at each locus, only the typed subset was used in association tests. Roughly uniform sequencing depth across donors was assumed in presence/absence analyses, although this assumption may not hold. At a false discovery rate of 0.05, a later analysis linked 15,000 to 20,000 TCR beta sequences to specific HLA alleles. The authors suggested that the approach could potentially be extended to other disease states and immunological phenotypes. In a later analysis, HLA-associated TCR beta chains showed more clonal expansion and lower generation probabilities than non-associated chains that were equally common. Correlated functional status among segregating V segments might be attributable to linkage disequilibrium, but an unknown experimental factor could not be ruled out. In a later genetic analysis, a missense DCLRE1C variant was associated with V-gene and J-gene trimming of TCR beta chains, and the association was replicated in an independent cohort. Assigning TCR associations to individual alleles was difficult when HLA alleles, especially DR and DQ, strongly co-occurred. Broadly in line with IMGT annotations, most TCR beta V segments showed up in productive rearrangements about 87% or about 30% of the time in an earlier analysis of 587 of the donors. Some IMGT-functional V segments, including TRBV6-2 and TRBV6-3, could not be distinguished by the 87-base-pair reads and were therefore excluded. A later analysis found that TCR association rates varied across HLA loci, with DRB1 alleles showing the most associated TCRs and HLA-C alleles the fewest. Several of the top co-occurrence clusters appeared to be linked to parvovirus B19, influenza, CMV and Epstein-Barr virus, according to a later analysis. According to a later analysis, most CMV-associated TCR beta chains appeared to be HLA-restricted, and the HLA associations seemed to be driven largely by CMV exposure. Most TCR sequences were observed very rarely across donors, whereas some public TCRs were present in many individuals. Only TCR beta chains were sequenced in this cohort, and the absence of alpha or paired-chain data limited detectable features. In both the original and validation cohorts, the classifier was reported to diagnose cytomegalovirus status with high specificity and sensitivity. A further reported finding was that TCR beta sequences accurately predicted the HLA-A and HLA-B alleles for most subjects in the first cohort. In vitro tests confirmed that a few of the cytomegalovirus-associated TCR beta chains recognize cytomegalovirus antigens. According to a later genetic analysis, donors in an Asian-associated ancestry cluster had fewer N-insertions in productive TCRs than the approximately 650-donor mean. The sequencing pipeline was judged likely to have produced a cluster of highly shared sequence variants as a technical artifact. Because counts were too low, about 15 rarely observed V segments, including chromosome 9 orphons, were left out of the earlier analysis of approximately 500 of the donors.

Frequency shows this clone is medium-sized (0.01 to 0.1%); no count was noted. The clone's antigen remains unknown. In total, roughly 710 healthy bone marrow donors made up the cohort. Cohort members were all nominally healthy when sampled, although unrecorded immune exposures were likely present. The donor tested CMV seronegative and was one of the 352 seronegative cohort members. Every donor gave a peripheral blood sample, and the peripheral blood mononuclear cells from that sample were used for TCR beta sequencing. The Qiagen DNeasy Blood Extraction Kit was used to extract genomic DNA from the blood cell samples. The library was obtained by the immunoSEQ multiplex PCR assay. The multiplex PCR relied on a mix of 60 forward primers for TCR Vbeta segments and 13 reverse primers for TCR Jbeta segments. The CDR3 region of rearranged TCR beta genes was amplified from genomic DNA by a multiplex PCR assay. On the Illumina HiSeq System, the amplified TCR beta libraries were sequenced as 87-base-pair reads. Per the authors' processing: In a later analysis, tens of millions of unique TCR beta chains were counted across the 500 to 700 repertoires, and around 10 million of these chains were shared by at least two donors. To remove PCR and sequencing errors, raw reads were error-corrected and collapsed into unique sequences using a nearest-neighbor algorithm that merged closely related sequences. CDR3 sequences were aligned to IMGT reference sequences to assign V, D and J gene segments. For a sequence to be retained, a match of at least six nucleotides to both a V gene segment and a J gene segment was required. Rearrangements were classified as productive when the CDR3 lacked stop codons and remained in frame with V and J, and all other rearrangements were classified as non-productive. CDR3 was defined according to IMGT convention as the region running from the second conserved V-encoded cysteine to the conserved J-encoded phenylalanine. In an earlier analysis of 587 of the donors, sequences lacking an unambiguous match to a single V gene segment were excluded. An earlier analysis of several hundred of the donors classified V segments as functional when productive rearrangements were above 56.7% and as segregating when the standard deviation between donors was above 5%. A statistical classification framework was built to diagnose cytomegalovirus status from the catalog of TCR beta chain sequences. In a later analysis, V and J genes were assigned by comparing TCR nucleotide sequences against IMGT/GENE-DB human TR gene sequences. A later analysis assigned CDR3 sequences and most-parsimonious VDJ recombination scenarios with the TCRdist pipeline. A later analysis defined each TCR beta chain by its CDR3 amino acid sequence plus V-gene family, and excluded reads lacking a unique V-gene family. A later analysis removed over 500 highly shared, low-generation-probability nucleotide sequences to deal with suspected cross-contamination and a sequencing artifact. In a later analysis, a clonal expansion index was calculated for each public chain from normalized within-repertoire ranks of inferred template counts. A later analysis computed generation probabilities with a VDJ recombination model fitted to out-of-frame rearrangements, and checked the results against IGoR. In a later analysis, hypergeometric tests were used to score TCR-TCR, TCR-HLA and TCR-CMV co-occurrence, with a repertoire-size bias correction applied to TCR pairs. False discovery rates were estimated in a later analysis by permuting HLA or CMV assignments 20 times. In a later analysis, co-occurring TCRs were grouped with DBSCAN, and TCRdist sequence similarity was added when clustering was performed within HLA-allele-positive subsets. Repertoires with fewer than 30,000 or more than 120,000 public chains, plus five repertoires with anomalous nucleotide sharing, were excluded from co-occurrence clustering. TCRdb carries this immuneACCESS record with in-frame sequences only. Its versions omit some clonotypes, under half of them owing to an unresolved V gene in the studies checked, with the rest unexplained. V and J calls and clone size are given by that table; D and trimming were obtained from the DNA. The sample table gives about 72,000 clones. Around 2.5% of the sample comes from the top ten.

Ends trimmed: V by 7 bases, J by 3 bases; bases unmatched to a gene: 8. CDR1 and CDR2 (SGHTS, YDEGEE) derive from the germline V gene. Reading from cysteine to phenylalanine, the CDR3 counts 15 amino acids. The kept DNA is CDR3 alone, 45 bases in frame from the first base. Sequencing input: PBMCs. The rearranged chain carries TRBV5-8 and TRBJ1-3; 9 central nucleotides agree with TRBD1. This receptor was identified in a man between 40 and 49 years old in good health and CMV-seronegative. The CDR3 here reads CASGDRDRVGNTIYF. The bases are TGTGCCAGCGGCGACCGGGACAGGGTTGGAAACACCATATATTTT.